This section outlines one T cell receptor (beta chain) sequence together with its context. The CDR3 has 15 amino acids. The V gene's germline CDR1 is MGHDK and CDR2 SYGVNS. V was cut by 4 bases and J by 4 bases, with 16 bases left in between. Data came from immunoSEQ multiplex PCR; TCRdb stores just in-frame clones and leaves some out. This table has hundreds of thousands of clones, around 93% appearing once. This sample was included in a study of shared T cell receptors in the human thymus. Sequencing was carried out using thymocytes. The sequence was obtained from a human donor. The gene calls are TRBV25-1 and TRBJ1-2; tentative D call: TRBD1 (5 bases). The DNA of the CDR3 is TGTGCCAGCAGTGCCGGCCCAGGGCTTGGCTATGGCTACACCTTC. It translates to CASSAGPGLGYGYTF.